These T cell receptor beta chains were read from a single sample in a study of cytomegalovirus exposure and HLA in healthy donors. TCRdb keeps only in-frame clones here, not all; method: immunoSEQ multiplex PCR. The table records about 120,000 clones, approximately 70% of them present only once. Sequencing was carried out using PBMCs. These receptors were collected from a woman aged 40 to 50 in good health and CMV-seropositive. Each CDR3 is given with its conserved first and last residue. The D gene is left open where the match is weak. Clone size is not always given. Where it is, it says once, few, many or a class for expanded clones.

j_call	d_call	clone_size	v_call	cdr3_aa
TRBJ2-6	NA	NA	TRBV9	CASSAAGANVLTF
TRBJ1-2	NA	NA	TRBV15	CATSRDHTGNGYTF
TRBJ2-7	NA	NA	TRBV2	CASSQEAGAYEQYF
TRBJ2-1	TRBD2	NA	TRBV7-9	CASSSGLAGYNEQFF
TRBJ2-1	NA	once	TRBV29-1	CSVHARHLNEQFF
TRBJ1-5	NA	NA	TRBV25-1	CASSRGMDSNQPQHF
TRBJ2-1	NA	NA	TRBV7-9	CASSLGLGNYNEQFF
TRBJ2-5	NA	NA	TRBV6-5	CASGSDQETQYF
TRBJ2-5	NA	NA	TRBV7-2	CASSFQLSGQETQYF
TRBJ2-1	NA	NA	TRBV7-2	CASSLVVRDNEQFF
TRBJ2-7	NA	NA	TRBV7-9	CASSYVAQGIGEQYF
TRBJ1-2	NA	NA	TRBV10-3	CAISESRGAYYGYTF
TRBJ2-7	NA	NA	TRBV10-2	CASSDGVGYEQYF
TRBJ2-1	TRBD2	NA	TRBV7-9	CASSLASGSTNEQFF
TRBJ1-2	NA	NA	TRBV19	CASSIGQAYGYTF
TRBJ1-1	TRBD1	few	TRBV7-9	CSSSFHPGQGVTEAFF
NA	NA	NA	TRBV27	CASSLTGVAYEQYF
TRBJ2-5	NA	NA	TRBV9	CASSVARGGRAEETQYF
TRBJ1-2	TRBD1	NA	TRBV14	CASSGRTGAFYGYTF
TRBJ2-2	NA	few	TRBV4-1	CASSQARTDPGELFF
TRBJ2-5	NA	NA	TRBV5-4	CASSLRGLPGEQYF
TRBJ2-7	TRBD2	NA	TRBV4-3	CASSQDITSGADEQYF
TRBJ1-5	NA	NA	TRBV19	CASSKEGLGNQPQHF
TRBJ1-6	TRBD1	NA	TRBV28	CASSDGQGRYSPLHF
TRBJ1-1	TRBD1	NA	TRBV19	CASSNRQGAEAFF
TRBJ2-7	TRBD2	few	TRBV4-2	CASSQPQAGAYEQYF
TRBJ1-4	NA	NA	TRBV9	CASSVDSTSHEKLFF
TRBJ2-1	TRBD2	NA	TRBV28	CASSPTASVAGDAYEQFF
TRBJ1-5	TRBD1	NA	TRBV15	CATSRGRGPGQPQHF
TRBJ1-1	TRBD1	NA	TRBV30	CAWDRGRNTEAFF
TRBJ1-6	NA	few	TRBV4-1	CASSQGSGSYSPLHF
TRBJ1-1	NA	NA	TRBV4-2	CASSQGKAILRGGDTEAFF
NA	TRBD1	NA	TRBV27	CASSLSGTGDIYEQYF
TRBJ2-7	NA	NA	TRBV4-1	CASSQAQTEPLYEQYF
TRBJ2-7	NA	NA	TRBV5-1	CASSLRLEGAYEQYF
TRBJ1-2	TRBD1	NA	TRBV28	CASRRTGDGYTF
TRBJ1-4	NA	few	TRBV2	CASSDSVSRGKLFF
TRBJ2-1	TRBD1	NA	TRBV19	CASSGKGADEQFF